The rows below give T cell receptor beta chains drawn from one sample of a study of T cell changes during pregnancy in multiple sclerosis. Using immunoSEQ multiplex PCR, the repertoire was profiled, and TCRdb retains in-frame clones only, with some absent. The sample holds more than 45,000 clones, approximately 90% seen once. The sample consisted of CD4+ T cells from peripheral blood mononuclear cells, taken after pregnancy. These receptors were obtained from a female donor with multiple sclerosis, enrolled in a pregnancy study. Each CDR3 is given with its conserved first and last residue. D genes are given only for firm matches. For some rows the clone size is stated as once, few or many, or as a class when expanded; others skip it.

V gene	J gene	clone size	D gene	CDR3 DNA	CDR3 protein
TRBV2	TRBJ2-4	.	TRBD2	TGTGCCAGCAGTGAAAGGCTAGCGGGGGCGGGGATTCAGTACTTC	CASSERLAGAGIQYF
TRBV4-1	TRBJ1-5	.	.	TGCGCCAGCAGCCAAGAAGAGCGTCTAGGCAATCAGCCCCAGCATTTT	CASSQEERLGNQPQHF
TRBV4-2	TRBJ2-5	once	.	TGTGCCAGCAGCCAAGTCTACAGGGATCAAGAGACCCAGTACTTC	CASSQVYRDQETQYF
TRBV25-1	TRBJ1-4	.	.	TGTGCCAGCAGGGAGATTCCCGAAAAACTGTTTTTT	CASREIPEKLFF
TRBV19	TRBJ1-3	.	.	TGTGCCAGTAGCCTGACGGACAAAAGCTCTGGAAACACCATATATTTT	CASSLTDKSSGNTIYF
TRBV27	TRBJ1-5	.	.	TGTGCCAGCACCGGGATCAGAGGTCAGCCCCAGCATTTT	CASTGIRGQPQHF
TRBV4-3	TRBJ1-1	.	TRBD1	TGCGCCAGCAGCCAAGGGTACAGGGGGGCCACTGAAGCTTTCTTT	CASSQGYRGATEAFF
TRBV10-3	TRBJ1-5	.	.	TGTGCCATCAATGAGGGCGGGAGCAATCAGCCCCAGCATTTT	CAINEGGSNQPQHF
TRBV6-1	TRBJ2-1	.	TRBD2	TGTGCCAGCAGTGCATTTTCGCGGGGGGGCTTTGGGGAGCAGTTCTTC	CASSAFSRGGFGEQFF
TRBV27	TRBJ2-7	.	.	TGTGCCAGCAGACGCCTCGGCGGGGCACTCTACGAGCAGTACTTC	CASRRLGGALYEQYF
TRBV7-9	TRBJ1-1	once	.	TGTGCCAGCAGCTTAAGGGGGAAGGACACTGAAGCTTTCTTT	CASSLRGKDTEAFF
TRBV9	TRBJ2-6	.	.	TGTGCCAGCAGCGTAGCGGGGGGCCTTTCCTCTGGGGCCAACGTCCTGACTTTC	CASSVAGGLSSGANVLTF
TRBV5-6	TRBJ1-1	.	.	TGTGCCAGCAGCTTATTTCCATTGAACACTGAAGCTTTCTTT	CASSLFPLNTEAFF
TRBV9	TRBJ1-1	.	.	TGTGCCAGCAGGAGAACCGGCGGCACTGAAGCTTTCTTT	CASRRTGGTEAFF
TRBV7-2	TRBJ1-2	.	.	TGTGCCAGCAGACCCGACAGCAACTATGGCTACACCTTC	CASRPDSNYGYTF
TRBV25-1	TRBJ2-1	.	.	TGTGCCAGCAGTGAACCCGTCCTAGAACAGGGTCAGATATTGGAGCAGTTCTTC	CASSEPVLEQGQILEQFF
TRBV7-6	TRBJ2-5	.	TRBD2	TGTGCCAGCAGCCACACCCGTAGGTTCGCGGGGGGGCCAGAGACCCAGTACTTC	CASSHTRRFAGGPETQYF
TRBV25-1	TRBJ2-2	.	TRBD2	TGTGCCACCGGACTAGCGGGGGGGCCCGGGGAGCTGTTTTTT	CATGLAGGPGELFF
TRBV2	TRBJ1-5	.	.	TGTGCCAGCTCCGACAGGCGTAATCAGCCCCAGCATTTT	CASSDRRNQPQHF
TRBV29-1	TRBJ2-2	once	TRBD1	TGCAGCGTCGCCCCCACAGGGGGCTTCCCCACCGGGGAGCTGTTTTTT	CSVAPTGGFPTGELFF
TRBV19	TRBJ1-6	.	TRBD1	TGTGCCACCGGGACAGGACGAGGGGTACCCCTCCACTTT	CATGTGRGVPLHF
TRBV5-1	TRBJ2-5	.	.	TGCGCCAGCAGCTTGAATGGAGGGGCTGGTCAGACCCAGTACTTC	CASSLNGGAGQTQYF
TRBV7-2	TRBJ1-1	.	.	TGTGCCAGCAGCTTCCCGGGGAGGAACACTGAAGCTTTCTTT	CASSFPGRNTEAFF
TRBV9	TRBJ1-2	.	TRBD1	TGTGCCAGCAGCGCCCCCGGGACAGCAAACCGCTATGGCTACACCTTC	CASSAPGTANRYGYTF
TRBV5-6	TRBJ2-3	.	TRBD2	TGTGCCAGCAGCTACTACAGCGGGGGTACAGATACGCAGTATTTT	CASSYYSGGTDTQYF
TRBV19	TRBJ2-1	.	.	TGTGCCAGTAGTATAGATAGTGCAGGGACATCCTACAATGAGCAGTTCTTC	CASSIDSAGTSYNEQFF
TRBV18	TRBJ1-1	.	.	TGTGCCAGCTCACCAGGAGGACGGATGAACACTGAAGCTTTCTTT	CASSPGGRMNTEAFF
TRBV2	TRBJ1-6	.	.	TGTGCCAGCAAATCCAGGGCCCTAAATTCACCCCTCCACTTT	CASKSRALNSPLHF
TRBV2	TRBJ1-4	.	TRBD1	TGTGCCAGCAGCGGGGGACAGGGGGCTACTAATGAAAAACTGTTTTTT	CASSGGQGATNEKLFF
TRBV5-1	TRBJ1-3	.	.	TGCGCCAGCAGCTACTCGGGGGGTTCGGGAAACACCATATATTTT	CASSYSGGSGNTIYF
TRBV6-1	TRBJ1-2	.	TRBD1	TGTGCCAGCTTGGGGGACAGGGTGTTTGGCTACACCTTC	CASLGDRVFGYTF
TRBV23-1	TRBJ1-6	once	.	TGCGCCAGCAGTCAACCAGCAGCGGGCCAGGATAATTCACCCCTCCACTTT	CASSQPAAGQDNSPLHF
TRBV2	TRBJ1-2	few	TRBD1	TGTGCCAGCAGACCAGACAGGGTCAACTATGGCTACACCTTC	CASRPDRVNYGYTF
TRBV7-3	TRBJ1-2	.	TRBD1	TGTGCCAGCAGCGAAAGCGGACAGGGTCTCTATGGCTACACCTTC	CASSESGQGLYGYTF
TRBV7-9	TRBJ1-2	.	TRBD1	TGTGCCAGCAGCTTAGTCTGGACAGGGCGAGGTGGCTACACCTTC	CASSLVWTGRGGYTF
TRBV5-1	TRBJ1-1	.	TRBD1	TGCGCCAGCAGCACCGGACAGGTTGTCGGCACTGAAGCTTTCTTT	CASSTGQVVGTEAFF
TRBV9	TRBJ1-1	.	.	TGTGCCAGCAGCGTAGGGGGGCTACTGAACACTGAAGCTTTCTTT	CASSVGGLLNTEAFF
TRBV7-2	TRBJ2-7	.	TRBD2	TGTGCCAGCAGCCCTAGCGGGGGGTCCCCTTTCTACGAGCAGTACTTC	CASSPSGGSPFYEQYF
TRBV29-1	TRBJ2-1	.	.	TGCAGCGTTCTAACAAGGCGGGACGTAGGAAATGAGCAGTTCTTC	CSVLTRRDVGNEQFF
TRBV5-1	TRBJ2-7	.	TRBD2	TGCGCCAGCAGCGGAGCGGGGGCACAACCCTACGAGCAGTACTTC	CASSGAGAQPYEQYF
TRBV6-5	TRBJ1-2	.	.	TGTGCCAGCAGTTACTCCGGAGGGGCCATGGGCTACACCTTC	CASSYSGGAMGYTF
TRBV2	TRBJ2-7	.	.	TGTGCCAGCGGGCCCCAGGGTTACGAGCAGTACTTC	CASGPQGYEQYF
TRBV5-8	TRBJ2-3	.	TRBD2	TGTGCCAGCAGCTCCCGGTGGACGGGGGGGTTCACCACAGATACGCAGTATTTT	CASSSRWTGGFTTDTQYF
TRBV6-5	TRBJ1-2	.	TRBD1	TGTGCCAGCAGTCCGGACAGGGGGCGCAAGGGCTACACCTTC	CASSPDRGRKGYTF
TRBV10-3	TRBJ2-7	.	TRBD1	TGTGCCATCGGAGGGACAGGCAGCTCCTACGAGCAGTACTTC	CAIGGTGSSYEQYF
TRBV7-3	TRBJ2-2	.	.	TGTGCCAGCAGCTTAATGGGGGGGCTTCGCGCCGGGGAGCTGTTTTTT	CASSLMGGLRAGELFF
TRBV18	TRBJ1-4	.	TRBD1	TGTGCCAGCTCACCTGTACAGGGGGCGGATGAAAAACTGTTTTTT	CASSPVQGADEKLFF
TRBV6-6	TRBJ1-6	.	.	TGTGCCAGCAGCAGGGACATGCTTTATAATTCACCCCTCCACTTT	CASSRDMLYNSPLHF
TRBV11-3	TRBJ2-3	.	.	TGTGCCAGCAGCTTGGGGCGGGGGCCTAGCACAGATACGCAGTATTTT	CASSLGRGPSTDTQYF
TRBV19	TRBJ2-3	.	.	TGTGCCAGTAGTAGGGCTGCTACTAGCACAGATACGCAGTATTTT	CASSRAATSTDTQYF
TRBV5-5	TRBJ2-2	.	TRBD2	TGTGCCAGCAGATTAGCGGGGGCAACGAACACCGGGGAGCTGTTTTTT	CASRLAGATNTGELFF
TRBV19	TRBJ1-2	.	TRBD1	TGTGCCGTCAGGGACGAGGACAGGGACAACTATGGCTACACCTTC	CAVRDEDRDNYGYTF
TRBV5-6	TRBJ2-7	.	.	TGTGCCAGCAGCTTGGGGGGCGTGAAAGGGCTCGAATACGAGCAGTACTTC	CASSLGGVKGLEYEQYF
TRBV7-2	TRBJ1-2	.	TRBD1	TGTGCCAGCAGCAACCTACAGGGGGCGAATGGCTACACCTTC	CASSNLQGANGYTF
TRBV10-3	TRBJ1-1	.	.	TGTGCCATCAGTGCACGGGGGGGGACTGAAGCTTTCTTT	CAISARGGTEAFF
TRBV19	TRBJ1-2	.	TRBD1	TGTGCCAGTAGGGTAACAGGGGGGCTTTCCTATGGCTACACCTTC	CASRVTGGLSYGYTF